Listed below are T cell receptor beta chains from one sample, sequenced in a study of T cell responses to AZD1222 COVID-19 vaccine. Measured with immunoSEQ multiplex PCR; TCRdb has only the in-frame clones, and not every one. The sample consists of 110,000 to 150,000 clones, just under 95% of them appearing once. Sequenced material: peripheral blood, taken on day 0 of AZD1222 vaccination. The receptor set was obtained from an adult in good health. The CDR3 runs from the conserved cysteine through the conserved F or W. A D gene is named only where the DNA matches it firmly. Only some rows state a clone size, as once, few, many or a class for expanded clones.

j_gene,v_gene,abundance,d_gene,CDR3nt,CDR3aa
TRBJ1-2,TRBV10-3,NA,TRBD1,TGTGCCATCAGTGACCCCGGGACAGGGAACTATGGCTACACCTTC,CAISDPGTGNYGYTF
TRBJ1-5,TRBV15,NA,NA,TGTGCCACCAGCAGAGATCGGGGTTGGGGGCCCCAGCATTTT,CATSRDRGWGPQHF
TRBJ2-1,TRBV5-7,once,TRBD2,TGTGCCAGCAGCTTTTACGGGACTAGCGGGAGGGCCCCTAGTGCTGAGCAGTTCTTC,CASSFYGTSGRAPSAEQFF
TRBJ2-5,TRBV2,NA,NA,TGTGCCAGCAGTCCTCAAGAGACCCAGTACTTC,CASSPQETQYF
TRBJ1-2,TRBV30,once,TRBD1,TGTGCCTGGGCTGGAATTCGCCGGGACAGGGGAATTGGCTACACCTTC,CAWAGIRRDRGIGYTF
TRBJ2-7,TRBV7-3,NA,NA,TGTGCCAGCAGCTTAACCGTGAGTGGCGAGCAGTACTTC,CASSLTVSGEQYF
TRBJ1-3,TRBV29-1,NA,NA,TGCAGCGTTTCTGGGCATTACTCTGGAAACACCATATATTTT,CSVSGHYSGNTIYF
TRBJ1-2,TRBV28,NA,NA,TGTGCCAGCAGTTCCACGGGACGGTACTCACAGGGCTACACCTTC,CASSSTGRYSQGYTF
TRBJ2-7,TRBV20-1,NA,NA,TGCAGTGCCCCGAGGGGTGGCGAGCAGTACTTC,CSAPRGGEQYF
TRBJ1-4,TRBV4-2,NA,NA,TGTGCCAGCAGCCGCCAGCCTCTATCGGGGGAAAAACTGTTTTTT,CASSRQPLSGEKLFF
TRBJ2-2,TRBV11-2,NA,NA,TGTGCCAGCAGTCGGGTGGGTCGGAACACCGGGGAGCTGTTTTTT,CASSRVGRNTGELFF
TRBJ1-3,TRBV7-9,NA,TRBD1,TGTGCCGTACCAGGGGGTCGTGGTGGAAACACCATATATTTT,CAVPGGRGGNTIYF
TRBJ1-4,TRBV21-1,NA,NA,TGTGCCAGCAGCAAACCAAGGGGGCCTAATGAAAAACTGTTTTTT,CASSKPRGPNEKLFF